This T cell receptor beta chain was observed in a study of blood T cells in healthy people across ages. The CDR3 sequence is 14 residues long. V lost 2 bases, J lost 4 bases, and 11 bases lay in between. Looked up from germline, CDR1 is SGHTA and CDR2 is FQGNSA. Study-level findings and limits: Donor CMV status, an unknown factor, possibly confounded changes in expanded clonotypes. Those diversity estimates obtained from one million T cells were thought to be underestimates.

The use of a sample-barcoded 5' primer and a J-beta primer mix characterized a second PCR of roughly 6 to 11 cycles. MiXCR, run by TCRdb on the 5' RACE reads, gives a single entry per CDR3 protein. Of 1.5 million or so distinct CDR3 sequences detected, 42% appear once; the ten largest clones hold roughly 7.9%. The people who gave samples were healthy Caucasians from Russia, aged roughly 6 to 100. This clonotype has more than one count but fewer than ten. The antigen remains unidentified. The chain employs TRBV7-2 and TRBJ1-2; D unclear. Sequencing input: blood. The sequence came from a woman between 18 and 29 years old in good health. The chain's CDR3 is CASSLIAKTYGYTF. The CDR3 DNA reads as TGTGCCAGCAGCTTAATTGCCAAGACCTATGGCTACACCTTC.